This TCR beta chain was sequenced in a study of T-cell reconstitution after alpha-beta-depleted transplantation in children. Study outcomes and limitations: After transplant, high TCRbeta diversity at day 60 in some patients arose from surviving recipient T cells and thymic progenitors. There were reportedly several hundred expanded graft clones from which alpha-beta T cells came about two months after transplant. It was newly produced T cells that mostly accounted for T-cell counts and diversity one year after transplant.

The germline V gene has CDR1 SQVTM and CDR2 ANQGSEA. The CDR3 extends over 15 amino acids. V lost 6 bases and J lost 0, with 16 bases in between. Molecular barcoding with unique molecular identifiers was used for the TCRbeta library. One entry per CDR3 protein results from TCRdb running MiXCR on the PCR reads. The table lists fewer than 700,000 distinct CDR3 sequences, 20% to 25% of them singletons, with around an eighth in the top ten. This clonotype showed up just a few times. Its antigen remains unknown. The V call is TRBV29-1, the J call TRBJ2-3; D ambiguous. The TCR sequence derives from a boy under three years old who had a stem cell transplant for acute myeloid leukemia, so the T cells may come from the graft donor. Sequences were derived from PBMCs, mostly from graft donor cells, sampled 360 days after TCRalphabeta/CD19-depleted stem cell transplant. The DNA for the CDR3 is TGCAGCGTCCCGATCGGACCCTCTAGCACAGATACGCAGTATTTT. Protein sequence: CSVPIGPSSTDTQYF.